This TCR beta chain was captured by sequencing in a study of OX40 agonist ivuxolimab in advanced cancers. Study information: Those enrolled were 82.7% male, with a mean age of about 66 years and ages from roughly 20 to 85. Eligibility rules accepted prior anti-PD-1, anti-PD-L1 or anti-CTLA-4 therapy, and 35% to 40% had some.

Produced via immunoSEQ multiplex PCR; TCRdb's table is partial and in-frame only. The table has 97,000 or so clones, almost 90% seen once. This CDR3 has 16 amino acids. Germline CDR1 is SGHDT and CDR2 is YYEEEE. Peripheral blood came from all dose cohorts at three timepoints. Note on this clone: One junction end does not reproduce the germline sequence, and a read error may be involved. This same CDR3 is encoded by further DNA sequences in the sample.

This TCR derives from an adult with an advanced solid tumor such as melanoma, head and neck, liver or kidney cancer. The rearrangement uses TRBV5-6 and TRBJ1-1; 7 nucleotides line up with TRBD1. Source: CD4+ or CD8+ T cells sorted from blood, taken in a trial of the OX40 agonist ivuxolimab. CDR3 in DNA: TGTGCCAGCAGCTTGGATGCGGGGTGGGACAGCACTGAGGCTTTCTTT. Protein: CASSLDAGWDSTEAFF.